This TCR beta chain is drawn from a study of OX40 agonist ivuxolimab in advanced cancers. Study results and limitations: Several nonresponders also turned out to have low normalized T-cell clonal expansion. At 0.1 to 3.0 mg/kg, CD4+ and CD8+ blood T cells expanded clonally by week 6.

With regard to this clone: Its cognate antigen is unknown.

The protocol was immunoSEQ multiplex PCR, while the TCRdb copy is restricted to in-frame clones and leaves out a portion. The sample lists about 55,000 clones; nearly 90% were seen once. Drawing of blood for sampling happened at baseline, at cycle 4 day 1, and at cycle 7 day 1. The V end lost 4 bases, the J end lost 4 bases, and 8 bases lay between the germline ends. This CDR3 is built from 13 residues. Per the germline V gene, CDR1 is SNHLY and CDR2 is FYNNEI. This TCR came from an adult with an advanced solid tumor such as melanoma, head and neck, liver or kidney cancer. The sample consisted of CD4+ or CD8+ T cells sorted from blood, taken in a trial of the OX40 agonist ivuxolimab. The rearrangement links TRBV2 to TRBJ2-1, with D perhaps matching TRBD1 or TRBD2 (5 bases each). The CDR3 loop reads CASSGGPYNEQFF. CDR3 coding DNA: TGTGCCAGCAGTGGGGGACCTTACAATGAGCAGTTCTTC.